This is a list of T cell receptor beta chains from one sample in a study of neurological immune-mediated disorders. TCRdb re-derived calls from the 5' RACE reads in MiXCR, one entry per CDR3 protein. The sample holds roughly 62,000 distinct CDR3 sequences, about 4% seen once. The specimen was PBMCs. These receptors all come from a woman aged 45-65 years with multiple sclerosis. Each CDR3 is given with its conserved first and last residue. The D gene is left open where the match is weak. For some rows the clone size is stated as once, few or many, or as a class when expanded; others skip it.

clone size	D gene	V gene	J gene	CDR3 DNA	CDR3 protein
few	TRBD1	TRBV18	TRBJ1-4	TGTGCCAGCTCTCCGAGACAGGGACATGAAAAACTGTTTTTT	CASSPRQGHEKLFF
many	TRBD2	TRBV3-1	TRBJ2-5	TGTGCCAGCAGCCAGCAAGCGGGAGGGTGGGAGACCCAGTACTTC	CASSQQAGGWETQYF
many	TRBD1	TRBV9	TRBJ2-1	TGTGCCAGCAGCCTTACAGGGGTACAATACAATGAGCAGTTCTTC	CASSLTGVQYNEQFF
many	-	TRBV28	TRBJ2-5	TGTGCCAGCAGTTATGCGGGATACCAAGAGACCCAGTACTTC	CASSYAGYQETQYF
many	-	TRBV7-3	TRBJ2-2	TGTGCCAGCAGCCCCCGGTGGGCGGAGAACACCGGGGAGCTGTTTTTT	CASSPRWAENTGELFF
many	-	TRBV15	TRBJ2-1	TGTGCCACCAGCAGTGCCTCCTACAATGAGCAGTTCTTC	CATSSASYNEQFF
many	-	TRBV6-6	TRBJ1-1	TGTGCCAGCAGTTACCAAGGGGGGCTGGACACTGAAGCTTTCTTT	CASSYQGGLDTEAFF
-	-	TRBV7-2	TRBJ2-2	TGTGCCAGCAGCCTAACAGGGCCCTCAGGTACCGGGGAGCTGTTTTTT	CASSLTGPSGTGELFF
many	TRBD1	TRBV20-1	TRBJ1-1	TGCAGTGCTAGCATCGGGACAGGGAACACTGAAGCTTTCTTT	CSASIGTGNTEAFF
many	-	TRBV20-1	TRBJ1-1	TGCAGTGCTAACCGGGATTGGAGCACTGAAGCTTTCTTT	CSANRDWSTEAFF
many	-	TRBV4-3	TRBJ2-1	TGCGCCAGCAGCCAAGCGTCCGGTTACAATGAGCAGTTCTTC	CASSQASGYNEQFF
many	TRBD2	TRBV24-1	TRBJ2-3	TGTGCCACCAGTGATTTGTCTAGCGGGGTTCAGGATACGCAGTATTTT	CATSDLSSGVQDTQYF
many	TRBD2	TRBV20-1	TRBJ2-7	TGCAGTGCTTGTTCACTAGCGGGGGACGGCTACGAGCAGTACTTC	CSACSLAGDGYEQYF
-	-	TRBV20-1	TRBJ2-6	TGCAGTGCCCTGCCGGGTTCTGGGGCCAACGTCCTGACTTTC	CSALPGSGANVLTF
many	TRBD2	TRBV20-1	TRBJ2-3	TGCAGTGGACTAGCGGGAGATACGCAGTATTTT	CSGLAGDTQYF
few	-	TRBV20-1	TRBJ2-7	TGCAGTGCTAGAGTGAATACCTACGAGCAGTACTTC	CSARVNTYEQYF
many	-	TRBV28	TRBJ2-1	TGTGCCAGCAGTTTGAAATGGGAGCAGTTCTTC	CASSLKWEQFF
few	-	TRBV18	TRBJ1-1	TGTGCCAGCTCACCTCCCTCCCTGAACACTGAAGCTTTCTTT	CASSPPSLNTEAFF
many	-	TRBV7-2	TRBJ1-1	TGTGCCAGCAGCTTAGCGAGAATCGGGGGTAGGAACACTGAAGCTTTCTTT	CASSLARIGGRNTEAFF
many	-	TRBV29-1	TRBJ2-2	TGCAGCGTCGAAGGGGCTGGGAACACCGGGGAGCTGTTTTTT	CSVEGAGNTGELFF
many	TRBD2	TRBV12-3/TRBV12-4	TRBJ2-1	TGTGCCAGCGCCCCAGCGGGAGGCTACAATGAGCAGTTCTTC	CASAPAGGYNEQFF
many	-	TRBV5-5	TRBJ1-5	TGTGCCAGCAGCTTGACTACAGGGACCAATCAGCCCCAGCATTTT	CASSLTTGTNQPQHF
many	-	TRBV12-3/TRBV12-4	TRBJ1-2	TGTGCCAGCAGTACCAAGAGCTACACCTTC	CASSTKSYTF
many	TRBD1	TRBV20-1	TRBJ1-2	TGCAGTGCTCCTCTAACAGGGGGCGGCGATGGCTACACCTTC	CSAPLTGGGDGYTF
many	TRBD2	TRBV20-1	TRBJ2-7	TGCAGTGCTAGAGATCCAGCGGGAGGTCTCTACGAGCAGTACTTC	CSARDPAGGLYEQYF
many	TRBD2	TRBV12-3/TRBV12-4	TRBJ2-1	TGTGCCAGCACCGGACTAGCGTTAGGCTACAATGAGCAGTTCTTC	CASTGLALGYNEQFF
few	-	TRBV7-9	TRBJ2-5	TGTGCCAGCAGCGCGGACAGCGAAGAGACCCAGTACTTC	CASSADSEETQYF
many	TRBD2	TRBV7-3	TRBJ2-2	TGTGCCAGCAGCCCCGGTACTAGCGGGGGGTCGAAGACCGGGGAGCTGTTTTTT	CASSPGTSGGSKTGELFF
many	TRBD2	TRBV7-8	TRBJ2-1	TGTGCCAGCAGCGCTGGACTAGCGGAGAATGAGCAGTTCTTC	CASSAGLAENEQFF
-	-	TRBV2	TRBJ2-1	TGTGCCAGCAGTGGGGTTTACTACAATGAGCAGTTCTTC	CASSGVYYNEQFF
many	TRBD2	TRBV20-1	TRBJ2-5	TGCAGTGCTCCTACCGGGACTAGCGAAGAGACCCAGTACTTC	CSAPTGTSEETQYF
-	TRBD1	TRBV27	TRBJ1-2	TGTGCCAGCAGTTTATCAATTCAGGGGGCCTTGGATGGCTACACCTTC	CASSLSIQGALDGYTF
many	TRBD1	TRBV20-1	TRBJ1-2	TGCAGTGCTCCAGGACAGGGTGCTATGACCTACACCTTC	CSAPGQGAMTYTF
many	-	TRBV3-1	TRBJ2-1	TGTGCCAGCAGCCATGGAGACACCCAGCAGTTCTTC	CASSHGDTQQFF
many	-	TRBV4-1	TRBJ1-1	TGCGCCAGCAGCCAAGATACGACGTTTTTATTGGCTGAAGCTTTCTTT	CASSQDTTFLLAEAFF
many	-	TRBV7-9	TRBJ1-2	TGTGCCAGCAGCTTCCTGGGAGAACCCCGAGGCTACACCTTC	CASSFLGEPRGYTF
many	TRBD2	TRBV6-5	TRBJ2-2	TGTGCCAGCAGTTTCCGGCTAGCGGACACCGGGGAGCTGTTTTTT	CASSFRLADTGELFF
many	TRBD2	TRBV5-1	TRBJ2-1	TGCGCCAGCAGCTTGGAACTAGCGGGATACAATGAGCAGTTCTTC	CASSLELAGYNEQFF
many	TRBD2	TRBV20-1	TRBJ2-1	TGCAGTGCTAGGACTAGCGGGAGTGGGTACAATGAGCAGTTCTTC	CSARTSGSGYNEQFF
many	-	TRBV20-1	TRBJ1-2	TGCAGTGCTAGAGATTCCACAAACTATGGCTACACCTTC	CSARDSTNYGYTF
many	TRBD1	TRBV7-2	TRBJ2-4	TGTGCCAGCAGCTTTCGGACAGGGCTCGACCAAAACATTCAGTACTTC	CASSFRTGLDQNIQYF
many	TRBD1	TRBV5-1	TRBJ1-1	TGCGCCAGCAGTTTACAGGGGATTGACACTGAAGCTTTCTTT	CASSLQGIDTEAFF
few	-	TRBV4-3	TRBJ1-1	TGCGCCAGCAGCCAAGAACTGGGTAGGAACACTGAAGCTTTCTTT	CASSQELGRNTEAFF
many	TRBD2	TRBV20-1	TRBJ2-2	TGCAGTGCGCTTACTAGCGTTAAGCCTGGGGAGCTGTTTTTT	CSALTSVKPGELFF
many	TRBD1	TRBV3-1	TRBJ1-1	TGTGCCAGCAGACAGACAGGGATGAACACTGAAGCTTTCTTT	CASRQTGMNTEAFF
few	-	TRBV4-3	TRBJ2-7	TGCGCCAGCAGCCAAGATGTTACATTCTCCTACGAGCAGTACTTC	CASSQDVTFSYEQYF
many	TRBD1	TRBV9	TRBJ1-1	TGTGCCAGCAGCGCAGGGGGGGCTAGCACTGAAGCTTTCTTT	CASSAGGASTEAFF
many	TRBD1	TRBV4-2	TRBJ2-6	TGTGCCAGCAGCCCCGACAGGGATTCTGGGGCCAACGTCCTGACTTTC	CASSPDRDSGANVLTF
many	TRBD2	TRBV12-3/TRBV12-4	TRBJ2-7	TGTGCCAGCAGGACTAGCGGGCGGGACTACGAGCAGTACTTC	CASRTSGRDYEQYF
many	TRBD1	TRBV7-9	TRBJ2-3	TGTGCCAGCAGCCCGGCGACAGGGGGCGATGACACAGATACGCAGTATTTT	CASSPATGGDDTDTQYF
many	-	TRBV7-9	TRBJ1-2	TGTGCCAGCAGCGCAACCGGGACCGAGGGTGGCTACACCTTC	CASSATGTEGGYTF
many	-	TRBV5-1	TRBJ1-2	TGCGCCAGCAGCCCCGACGGTTACTACACCTTC	CASSPDGYYTF
many	-	TRBV29-1	TRBJ1-1	TGCAGCGTTGCCCGGGGGGCGCATCTGGCTAACACTGAAGCTTTCTTT	CSVARGAHLANTEAFF
many	-	TRBV20-1	TRBJ1-1	TGCAGTGCTAAGAAAGTCCTCGAAGTGAACACTGAAGCTTTCTTT	CSAKKVLEVNTEAFF
many	TRBD2	TRBV28	TRBJ2-1	TGTGCCAGCCTCTTGGAGGGTAGCGGGAGGGCCGCTGAGCAGTTCTTC	CASLLEGSGRAAEQFF
many	TRBD1	TRBV24-1	TRBJ1-1	TGTGCCACCAGTCGGACAGGGGAGACTGAAGCTTTCTTT	CATSRTGETEAFF
-	-	TRBV7-6	TRBJ2-1	TGTGCCAGCAGCTCGAGCCAACTAGTTATTGAGCAGTTCTTC	CASSSSQLVIEQFF
many	-	TRBV21-1	TRBJ1-2	TGTGCCAGCAGGGAATATGGCTACACCTTC	CASREYGYTF
many	TRBD1	TRBV3-1	TRBJ2-6	TGTGCCAGCAGCCAACTACCGGGACAGGGGGCTTCTGGGGCCAACGTCCTGACTTTC	CASSQLPGQGASGANVLTF
many	TRBD2	TRBV5-1	TRBJ2-7	TGCGCCAGCAGCACTAGCGGGAGACACTACGAGCAGTACTTC	CASSTSGRHYEQYF